The clone carrying this T cell receptor (beta chain) was detected a few times. Its antigen is still unknown. The CDR3 is made up of 15 amino acids. Losses at the gene ends were 6 bases for V and 4 bases for J; bases not matched to a gene: 10. Looked up from germline, CDR1 is DFQATT and CDR2 is SNEGSKA (reference sequence). This sample is part of a study of early T cells in non-severe SARS-CoV-2 infection. Study context: Unsorted whole-blood RNA was sequenced in bulk, leaving chains unpaired. The study's findings and limits: Matching results from VDJdb favored anti-spike CD8 responses, leaving private and CD4 specificities undetected.

Molecules of cDNA were individually given unique molecular identifiers that were attached to them. TCRdb ran MiXCR on the 5' RACE reads and lists one entry per CDR3 protein. The sample yields over 30,000 distinct CDR3 sequences, over 4.5% seen once. The chain carries TRBV20-1 and TRBJ2-2; 8 bases fit TRBD2. The clonotype comes from an adult who was a healthcare worker with PCR-confirmed SARS-CoV-2 infection or an uninfected control (not recorded which). The material sequenced was whole blood. CDR3 DNA sequence: TGCAGTGCCAGTCGAGCGGGGGATGGCACCGGGGAGCTGTTTTTT. Translation: CSASRAGDGTGELFF.